Listed below are T cell receptor beta chains from one sample, sequenced in a study of memory CD4+ T cells and cytomegalovirus serostatus. The data were produced by immunoSEQ multiplex PCR, yet TCRdb's version contains in-frame clones alone and is incomplete. The sample lists about 62,000 clones; 70% to 80% were seen once. Sequencing input: memory CD4+ T cells from blood. These receptors came from an adult in good health and CMV-seropositive. Each CDR3 is given with its conserved first and last residue. D genes are given only for firm matches. The listing skips clone size in some rows; elsewhere it reads once, few, many or a size class.

>TRBD1|-|TRBJ2-1|TRBV28
CASSNLRNRGRNEQFF
TGTGCCAGCAGCAACCTCCGGAACAGGGGGCGAAATGAGCAGTTCTTC
>-|-|TRBJ2-5|TRBV11-3
CASSLGPRETQYF
TGTGCCAGCAGCTTAGGACCGAGGGAGACCCAGTACTTC
>-|-|TRBJ1-6|TRBV28
CASRSTPGGNSPLHF
TGTGCCAGCAGATCGACCCCCGGGGGAAATTCACCCCTCCACTTT
>-|once|TRBJ2-3|TRBV2
CASSEQGKDTQYF
TGTGCCAGCAGTGAACAGGGAAAGGATACGCAGTATTTT
>-|-|TRBJ1-1|TRBV28
CASRAQGKNTEAFF
TGTGCCAGCAGAGCCCAGGGCAAGAACACTGAAGCTTTCTTT
>-|-|TRBJ2-2|TRBV10-3
CAISAQGSNTGELFF
TGTGCCATCAGTGCGCAGGGAAGCAACACCGGGGAGCTGTTTTTT
>-|many|TRBJ1-5|TRBV27
CATRGTGLNQPQHF
TGTGCTACCCGGGGAACAGGACTTAATCAGCCCCAGCATTTT
>-|-|TRBJ2-2|TRBV5-1
CASRLTGQANTGELFF
TGCGCCAGCAGATTAACGGGACAAGCGAACACCGGGGAGCTGTTTTTT
>TRBD1|-|TRBJ2-3|TRBV5-1
CASSSYLRDRVTDTQYF
TGCGCCAGCAGCTCATACCTCCGGGACAGGGTCACCGATACGCAGTATTTT
>-|-|TRBJ1-1|TRBV5-6
CASSYNPRAYTEAFF
TGTGCCAGCAGCTACAACCCCAGAGCCTACACTGAAGCTTTCTTT
>TRBD1|-|TRBJ1-1|TRBV7-2
CASSSWTGGGRTEAFF
TGTGCCAGCAGCTCCTGGACAGGGGGCGGTCGGACTGAAGCTTTCTTT
>TRBD1|once|TRBJ1-1|TRBV6-1
CASKTGQGTNTEAFF
TGTGCCAGCAAGACGGGACAGGGAACGAACACTGAAGCTTTCTTT
>-|once|TRBJ2-3|TRBV6-1
CASSGGSTDTQYF
TGTGCCAGCAGCGGGGGATCCACAGATACGCAGTATTTT
>TRBD2|-|TRBJ2-1|TRBV19
CASRTSGAYNEQFF
TGTGCCAGTAGGACTAGCGGAGCCTACAATGAGCAGTTCTTC
>TRBD1|-|TRBJ1-2|TRBV27
CASSFLLDRDGYTF
TGTGCCAGCAGTTTTCTCCTCGACAGGGATGGCTACACCTTC
>-|-|TRBJ1-1|TRBV28
CASSLGGFENTEAFF
TGTGCCAGCAGTTTAGGGGGTTTTGAGAACACTGAAGCTTTCTTT
>-|-|TRBJ1-5|TRBV6-5
CASSQLAGNQPQHF
TGTGCCAGCAGCCAGTTGGCAGGCAATCAGCCCCAGCATTTT
>-|-|TRBJ1-1|TRBV11-3
CASSLNPNTEAFF
TGTGCCAGCAGCTTAAACCCTAACACTGAAGCTTTCTTT
>TRBD1|-|TRBJ1-3|TRBV9
CASSPGQDSGNTIYF
TGTGCCAGCAGCCCGGGACAGGACTCTGGAAACACCATATATTTT
>-|-|TRBJ1-2|TRBV4-2
CASSQERDYGYTF
TGTGCCAGCAGCCAAGAACGAGACTATGGCTACACCTTC
>-|-|TRBJ1-2|TRBV6-5
CASSPGYGYTF
TGTGCCAGCAGCCCGGGGTATGGCTACACCTTC
>-|-|TRBJ1-4|TRBV28
CASSLHRTTGNEKLFF
TGTGCCAGCAGTTTACACAGGACAACGGGGAATGAAAAACTGTTTTTT
>-|-|TRBJ2-2|TRBV5-5
CASSPGRLTGELFF
TGTGCCAGCAGCCCGGGCCGCCTGACCGGGGAGCTGTTTTTT
>-|-|TRBJ1-6|TRBV14
CASSQFENSPLHF
TGTGCCAGCAGCCAATTCGAAAATTCACCCCTCCACTTT
>TRBD1|-|TRBJ2-7|TRBV25-1
CASSPMGLDRGPYEQYF
TGTGCCAGCAGTCCCATGGGGCTCGACAGGGGGCCCTACGAGCAGTACTTC